This T cell receptor beta chain was retrieved from a study of identical twins (dated by TCRdb to the mid-2010s). With regard to the full study: TCR alpha and beta repertoires from monozygotic twins, unrelated adults of various ages and cord blood were deep-sequenced to test whether fetal clonotypes persist. Replicate twin experiments were performed at different times using different library preparation protocols to rule out contamination. What the study reported, not specific to this receptor: Because the same donors could not be followed over many years, the conclusions depended on cross-sectional statistical analysis. In monozygotic twins, out-of-frame TCR alpha sharing was systematically underestimated by recombination models, although the models agreed with sharing between unrelated individuals. Invariant T cells such as MAIT and iNKT could partly confound zero-insertion analyses, although diverse VJ usage argued against such confounding for most clonotypes. Excess twin sharing in beta out-of-frame sequences was weaker because fewer shared sequences lowered the signal-to-noise ratio. Abundant cord blood beta clonotypes had fewer insertions, young adult naive repertoires showed a similar but weaker trend, and memory repertoires showed no such trend. Compared with coincidental sharing between unrelated individuals, an excess of low generation-probability sequences was observed among out-of-frame TCR alpha sequences shared between twins.

Trimmed from V: 4 bases; trimmed from J: 4 bases; junction bases lacking a gene match: 5. CDR1 and CDR2 (SGDLS, YYNGEE) derive from the germline V gene. The CDR3 measures 16 amino acids from cysteine to phenylalanine. Only the CDR3 part of the read is kept: 48 bases, read in frame from the first base. Worth noting for this clonotype: Its specific antigen is unknown. Base qualities are not at hand, and no much larger clone is one base apart.

Only healthy Caucasian donors were included. Libraries came from 5' RACE. Sequencing relied on an Illumina HiSeq 2000. A universal primer binding site was added through template switching, and the final cDNA carried a unique molecular identifier so that TCR cDNA molecules could be counted accurately. Specific primers in the conserved constant-segment region were used to synthesize first-strand cDNA for TCR alpha and beta chains. To control for contamination, each cDNA library was double barcoded with a SMART-Mk sample barcode plus Illumina barcodes. TruSeq adapter sequences, together with Illumina sample barcodes, were added in two successive PCR steps. The Illumina HiSeq platform was used with custom primers to sequence TCR alpha and beta cDNA libraries. The study's processing was this. Raw reads were processed with MiGEC to extract unique molecular identifiers, and MiXCR was used to determine CDR3 positions. Recombination models were inferred per individual with the repgenHMM and IGoR tools using an EM algorithm. The tcR package in R was used for shared clonotype analysis, with sharing normalized by the product of cloneset sizes. To study raw recombination free of thymic and clonal selection effects, out-of-frame nonproductive sequences were analyzed. Starting from the raw public reads, TCRdb applied fastp trimming at Q25, assembled clones with MiXCR and retained in-frame beta chains. All rows with the same CDR3 protein become a single entry with the most common DNA and genes. TCRdb's processing, not the authors' own work, is the source of the V and J calls. The sample yields 1,800,000 or so distinct CDR3 sequences; under 35% were counted once. The top ten constitute approximately 0.29% of the sample.

This TCR was sampled from a newborn girl in good health. Here the chain combines TRBV9 and TRBJ2-3; the junction holds 14 bases that match TRBD2. Source material: cord blood. The nucleotide sequence reads as follows: TGTGCCAGCAGCCACCGGGGACTAGCGGGAGCAGATACGCAGTATTTT. It translates as CASSHRGLAGADTQYF.